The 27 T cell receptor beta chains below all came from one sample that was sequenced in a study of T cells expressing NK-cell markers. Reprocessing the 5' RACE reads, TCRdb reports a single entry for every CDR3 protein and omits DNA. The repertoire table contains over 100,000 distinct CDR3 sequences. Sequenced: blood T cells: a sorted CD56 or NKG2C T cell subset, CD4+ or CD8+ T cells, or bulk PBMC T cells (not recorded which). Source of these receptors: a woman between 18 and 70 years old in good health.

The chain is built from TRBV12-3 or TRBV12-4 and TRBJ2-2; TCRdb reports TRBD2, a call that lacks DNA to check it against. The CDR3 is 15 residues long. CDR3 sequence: CASSLIAGDHGELFF.

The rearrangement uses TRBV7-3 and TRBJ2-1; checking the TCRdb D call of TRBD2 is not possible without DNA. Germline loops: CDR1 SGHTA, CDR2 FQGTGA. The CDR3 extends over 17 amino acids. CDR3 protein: CASSYSGLAGPYNEQFF.

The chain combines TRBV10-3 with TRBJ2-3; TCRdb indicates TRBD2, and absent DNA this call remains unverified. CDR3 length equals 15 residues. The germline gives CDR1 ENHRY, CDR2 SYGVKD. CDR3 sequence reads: CATTGLADVTDTQYF.

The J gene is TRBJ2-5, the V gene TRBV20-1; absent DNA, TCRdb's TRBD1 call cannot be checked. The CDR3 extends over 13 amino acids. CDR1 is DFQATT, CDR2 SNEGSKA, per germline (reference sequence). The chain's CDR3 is CSAGTGIRETQYF.

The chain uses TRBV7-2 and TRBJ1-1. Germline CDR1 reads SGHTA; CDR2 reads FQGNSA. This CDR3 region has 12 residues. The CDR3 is CASELVDTEAFF.

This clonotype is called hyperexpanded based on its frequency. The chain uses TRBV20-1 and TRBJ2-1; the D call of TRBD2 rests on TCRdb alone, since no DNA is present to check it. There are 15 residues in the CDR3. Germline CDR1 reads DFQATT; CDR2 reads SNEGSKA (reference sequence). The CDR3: CSARAREGLSNEQFF.

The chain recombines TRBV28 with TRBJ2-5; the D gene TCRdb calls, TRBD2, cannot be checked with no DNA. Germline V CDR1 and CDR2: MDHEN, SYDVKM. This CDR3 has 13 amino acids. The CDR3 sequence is CASSVGPRETQYF.

CDR3 region: CASSLLQRGAGNTIYF. The genes are TRBV7-8 and TRBJ1-3; the TCRdb call, TRBD1, lacks DNA for checking. The length of the CDR3 is 16 residues. Germline V lookup: CDR1 SGHVS, CDR2 FQNEAQ.

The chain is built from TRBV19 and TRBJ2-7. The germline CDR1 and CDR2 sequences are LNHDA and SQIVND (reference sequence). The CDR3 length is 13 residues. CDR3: CASSPLLSYEQYF.

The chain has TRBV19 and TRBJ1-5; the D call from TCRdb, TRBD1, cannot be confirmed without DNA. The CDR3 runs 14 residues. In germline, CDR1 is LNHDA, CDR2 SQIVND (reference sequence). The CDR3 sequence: CASDRTEGNQPQHF.

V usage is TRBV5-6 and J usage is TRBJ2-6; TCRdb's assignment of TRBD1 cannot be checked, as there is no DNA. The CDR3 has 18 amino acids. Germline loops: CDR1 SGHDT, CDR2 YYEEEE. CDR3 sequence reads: CASSLRDRVPSGANVLTF.

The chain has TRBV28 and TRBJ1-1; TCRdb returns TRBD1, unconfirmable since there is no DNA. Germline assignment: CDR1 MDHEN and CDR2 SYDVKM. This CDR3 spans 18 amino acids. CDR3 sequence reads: CASIWGKVGTGDKSEAFF.

CDR3 in amino acids: CASSLSGYSNQPQHF. V and J are TRBV12-3 or TRBV12-4 and TRBJ1-5. This CDR3 comprises 15 residues.

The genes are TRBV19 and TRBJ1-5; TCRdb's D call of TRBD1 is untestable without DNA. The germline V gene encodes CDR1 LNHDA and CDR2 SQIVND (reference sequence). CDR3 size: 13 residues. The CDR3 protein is CASSIAWGQPQHF.

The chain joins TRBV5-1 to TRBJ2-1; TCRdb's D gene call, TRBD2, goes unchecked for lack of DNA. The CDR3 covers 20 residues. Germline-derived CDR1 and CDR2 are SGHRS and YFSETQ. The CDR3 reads CASSGTGTSGRISYYNEQFF.

The CDR3 is CASSLAWGGDTQYF. The chain recombines TRBV7-2 with TRBJ2-3; TCRdb gives TRBD1 as the D gene, but with no DNA this cannot be confirmed. The V gene's germline CDR1 is SGHTA and CDR2 FQGNSA. CDR3 length: 14 amino acids.

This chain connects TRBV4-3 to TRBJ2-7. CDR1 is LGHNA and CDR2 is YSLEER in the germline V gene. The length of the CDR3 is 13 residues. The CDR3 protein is CASSQEWAYEQYF.

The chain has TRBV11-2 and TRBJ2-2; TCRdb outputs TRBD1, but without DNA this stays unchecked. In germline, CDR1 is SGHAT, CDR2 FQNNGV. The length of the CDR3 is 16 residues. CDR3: CASSPRTGWDTGELFF.

CDR3 protein: CASSPQTGGAPLVGYTF. The gene calls are TRBV27 and TRBJ1-2; TCRdb indicates TRBD1, and absent DNA this call remains unverified. The length of the CDR3 is 17 residues. Germline V CDR1 and CDR2: MNHEY, SMNVEV (reference sequence).

This CDR3 is CASSYSWTSGADTQYF. This sequence joins TRBV6-5 and TRBJ2-3; without DNA, the TCRdb call of TRBD2 cannot be checked. This CDR3 comprises 16 residues. Germline V lookup: CDR1 MNHEY, CDR2 SVGAGI.

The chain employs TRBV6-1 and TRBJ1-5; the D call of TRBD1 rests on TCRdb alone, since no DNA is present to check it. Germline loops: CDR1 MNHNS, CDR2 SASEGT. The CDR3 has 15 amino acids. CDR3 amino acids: CASSPQGTSNQPQHF.

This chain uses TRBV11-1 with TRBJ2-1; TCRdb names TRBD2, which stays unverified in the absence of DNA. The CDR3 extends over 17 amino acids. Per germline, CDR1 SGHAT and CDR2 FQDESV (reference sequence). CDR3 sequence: CASWGASGPSSYNEQFF. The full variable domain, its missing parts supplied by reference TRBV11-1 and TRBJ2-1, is EAEVAQSPRYKITEKSQAVAFWCDPISGHATLYWYRQILGQGPELLVQFQDESVVDDSQLPKDRFSAERLKGVDSTLKIQPAELGDSAMYLCASWGASGPSSYNEQFFGPGTRLTVL.

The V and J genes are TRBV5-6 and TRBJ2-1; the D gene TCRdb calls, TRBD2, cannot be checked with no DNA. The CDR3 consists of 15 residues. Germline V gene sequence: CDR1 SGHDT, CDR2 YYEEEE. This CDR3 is CASSLQRGSMDEQFF.

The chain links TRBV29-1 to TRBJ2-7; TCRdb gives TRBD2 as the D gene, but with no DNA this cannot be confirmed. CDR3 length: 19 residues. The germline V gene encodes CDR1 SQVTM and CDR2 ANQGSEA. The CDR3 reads CSVWTSGSTKTGLTYEQYF.

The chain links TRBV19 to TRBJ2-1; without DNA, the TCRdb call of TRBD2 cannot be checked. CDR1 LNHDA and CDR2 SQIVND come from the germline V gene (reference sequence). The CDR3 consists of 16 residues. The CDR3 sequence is CASSAQLAGVYNEQFF.

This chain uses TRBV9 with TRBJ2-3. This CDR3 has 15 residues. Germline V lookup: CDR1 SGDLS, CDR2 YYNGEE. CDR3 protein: CASSASGRSTDTQYF.

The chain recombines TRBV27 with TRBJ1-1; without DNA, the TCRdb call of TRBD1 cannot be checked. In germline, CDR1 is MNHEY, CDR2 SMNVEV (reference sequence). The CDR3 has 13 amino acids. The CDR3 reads CASREEGAWGAFF.